This passage covers 3 T cell receptor beta chains from one sample sequenced in a study of cytomegalovirus exposure and HLA in healthy donors. The PCR contained 60 Vbeta and 13 Jbeta primers. Only in-frame clones appear in the TCRdb table, and some are missing; sequencing was by immunoSEQ multiplex PCR. The sample yields 130,000 to 150,000 clones, roughly 83% seen once. The specimen sequenced was PBMCs. The receptors were gathered from a female donor in good health and CMV-seronegative.

J is TRBJ1-4 and V is TRBV30; no firm D call. The CDR3 is 16 amino acids. The V end was cut by 2 bases, the J end by 1 base, with 14 bases between. In germline, CDR1 is GTSNPN, CDR2 SVGIG (reference sequence). Here the CDR3 reads CAWSPRTTGTNEKLFF. The CDR3 DNA reads as TGTGCCTGGAGTCCAAGAACGACGGGAACTAATGAAAAACTGTTTTTT.

The chain joins TRBV7-9 to TRBJ2-5; 7 positions match TRBD2. The length of the CDR3 is 14 residues. Looked up from germline, CDR1 is SEHNR and CDR2 is FQNEAQ (reference sequence). J lost 5 bases, V lost 5 bases, and 8 bases had no gene match. The CDR3 sequence is CASSRAGTYETQYF. The CDR3 DNA reads as TGTGCCAGCAGCAGAGCGGGAACTTATGAGACCCAGTACTTC.

The V call is TRBV5-6, the J call TRBJ2-2, with 13 positions matching TRBD2. The J segment lost 4 bases and the V segment lost 3 bases, leaving 3 bases of the junction unmatched. Germline V gives CDR1 SGHDT, CDR2 YYEEEE. The CDR3 spans 16 residues. This CDR3 is CASSWGTSGVTGELFF. The CDR3 DNA reads TGTGCCAGCAGCTGGGGGACTAGCGGGGTCACCGGGGAGCTGTTTTTT.